This T cell receptor beta chain appears in the sequencing data of a study of human T cells and chemical hapten exposure. Study overall: TCR yields differed between samples (mainly from small differences in pooled library volume). General study results and limits: TCRs exceeding a frequency of 1 in 1000 stayed unchanged under DPC sensitization.

Library construction involved attaching unique molecular identifiers to individual cDNA molecules, which allowed quantitative, reproducible TCR counting. Per the original data handling: Counting gave a median of 95,638 TCRs per sample, with values ranging from about 23,224 to 700,000. TCRdb reanalysed the RACE reads using MiXCR and keeps one entry per CDR3 protein. TCRdb's processing, not the study's, gives the V and J calls here. The table has over 45,000 distinct CDR3 sequences, approximately 4.5% seen once. At least ten counts were recorded for this clonotype. Its antigen is unknown. Time point reported: healthy volunteer bleed at 2 weeks. The starting material, unfractionated whole blood, was used for total RNA extraction. The V end lost 2 bases, the J end lost 4 bases, and 12 bases lay between the germline ends. Germline-derived CDR1 and CDR2 are SGDLS and YYNGEE. The CDR3 consists of 15 residues.

The chain combines TRBV9 with TRBJ1-4, with D tentatively TRBD1 (6 bases). The receptor was derived from a female donor in good health. Some clones in this sample may be carry-over from other donors' samples. Input material: whole blood. As DNA, the CDR3 is TGTGCCAGCAGCGTCGGGGGCAGCAGTAATGAAAAACTGTTTTTT. Translated: CASSVGGSSNEKLFF.